A single sample is the source of the 3 T cell receptor beta chains below, sequenced in a study of T cells in Graves' hyperthyroidism and ophthalmopathy. TCR beta CDR3 regions were amplified from RNA. Primed by the HTBI set, a first-round RT-PCR was run on the TCR CDR3. Each CDR3 protein gets one entry after TCRdb re-called the multiplex PCR reads with MiXCR. Altogether around 530,000 distinct CDR3 sequences are present, roughly a sixth being singletons, with the ten largest covering roughly 18%. Input material: blood. Receptors were obtained from a woman in her late teens or twenties with Graves' ophthalmopathy.

The rearrangement links TRBV5-1 to TRBJ2-7; 7 bases fit TRBD2. Germline values: CDR1 SGHRS, CDR2 YFSETQ. Trimming took 4 bases from V and 4 from J; bases not matched to a gene: 5. This CDR3 has 13 residues. The CDR3 nucleotides are TGCGCCAGCAGCACGGGGGGAGGGTACGAGCAGTACTTC. Translation: CASSTGGGYEQYF. Looking up the rest from reference TRBV5-1 and TRBJ2-7 gives the full variable domain: KAGVTQTPRYLIKTRGQQVTLSCSPISGHRSVSWYQQTPGQGLQFLFEYFSETQRNKGNFPGRFSGRQFSNSRSEMNVSTLELGDSALYLCASSTGGGYEQYFGPGTRLTVT.

This clonotype has more than one count but fewer than ten. The V and J genes are TRBV4-3 and TRBJ2-2, with unresolved D. CDR1 and CDR2 from the germline V gene are LGHNA and YSLEER. CDR3 size: 15 residues. Trimming stripped 0 bases from V and 0 bases from J, with 5 bases between. CDR3 in DNA: TGCGCCAGCAGCCAAGACAGCGCGAACACCGGGGAGCTGTTTTTT. This encodes CASSQDSANTGELFF.

This clonotype was detected many times. V gene TRBV28 combines with J gene TRBJ1-2, with TRBD1 as a possible D gene (5 bases). Trimming left V 3 bases short and J 7 bases short, with 9 bases between. CDR1 and CDR2 (germline): MDHEN, SYDVKM. The CDR3 has 12 residues. The CDR3 is CASSLGEAGYTF. CDR3 nucleotide sequence: TGTGCCAGCAGTTTGGGGGAGGCTGGCTACACCTTC.